This TCR beta chain was recorded in a study of breast tumors, draining lymph nodes, adjacent tissues. The germline V and J ends were trimmed by 5 bases and 2 bases, with 15 bases remaining between them. Germline CDR1 reads DFQATT; CDR2 reads SNEGSKA (reference sequence). This CDR3 has 14 amino acids. TCRdb re-called the multiplex PCR reads with MiXCR, one entry per CDR3 protein. The sample includes 20,000 to 30,000 distinct CDR3 sequences, approximately 23% of them seen just once. This clonotype was seen at least ten times. The chain has TRBV20-1 and TRBJ2-5, with D uncertain. Specimen: breast tumor tissue. The sequence was obtained from a female donor with breast cancer. Some clones in this sample may be carry-over from other donors' samples. The CDR3 is CSASDARLQETQYF. CDR3 bases: TGCAGTGCTTCGGACGCTCGCCTTCAAGAGACCCAGTACTTC.